The entry below describes one T cell receptor beta chain. Diagnosis rested on symptoms, serum thyroxine and TRAb, thyroid ultrasound, and orbital computed tomography. The investigators amplified TCR beta CDR3 regions from RNA transcripts. Initially, a first-round RT-PCR of the TCR CDR3 employed the HTBI primer set. TCRdb independently ran MiXCR on the multiplex PCR reads; one entry per CDR3 protein. The sample carries fewer than 500,000 distinct CDR3 sequences, approximately 13% recorded once. The source of the sample is a study of T cells in Graves' hyperthyroidism and ophthalmopathy. The germline gives CDR1 SGHRS, CDR2 YFSETQ. This CDR3 region has 16 residues. Trimming cost V 0 bases and J 5 bases, with 17 bases left between them.

Sample: blood. The rearrangement joins TRBV5-1 to TRBJ2-5, with D perhaps matching TRBD2 (6 bases). The TCR sequence derives from a man younger than 45 with Graves' hyperthyroidism that later progressed to Graves' ophthalmopathy. CDR3 protein: CASSLGSIGGLETQYF. CDR3 nucleotide sequence: TGCGCCAGCAGCTTGGGAAGTATCGGGGGTTTGGAGACCCAGTACTTC. The variable domain in full, completed from reference TRBV5-1 and TRBJ2-5, reads KAGVTQTPRYLIKTRGQQVTLSCSPISGHRSVSWYQQTPGQGLQFLFEYFSETQRNKGNFPGRFSGRQFSNSRSEMNVSTLELGDSALYLCASSLGSIGGLETQYFGPGTRLLVL.